The 4 T cell receptor beta chains in this list originate from one sample, sequenced in a study of blood T cell repertoires in COVID-19. Profiling relied on immunoSEQ multiplex PCR, and the TCRdb table lists in-frame clones only, not all of them. This sample carries some 180,000 clones, approximately 90% of them seen once, and the ten largest clones take 18%. Material for sequencing was peripheral blood. The origin of the receptors is a man in his forties or fifties with COVID-19, enrolled during active disease.

The V and J genes are TRBV5-5 and TRBJ1-1; 7 positions match TRBD1. Germline V gene sequence: CDR1 SGHKS, CDR2 YYEKEE (reference sequence). V was clipped by 4 bases and J by 5 bases; unmatched bases: 8. This CDR3 contains 14 residues. In DNA, the CDR3 is TGTGCCAGCAGCCCAAGGGGGCTCGGAACTGAAGCTTTCTTT. Its translation: CASSPRGLGTEAFF.

The J gene is TRBJ1-1, the V gene TRBV11-2; TRBD1 matches 7 bases. The CDR3 consists of 14 residues. The V and J ends lost 5 bases and 3 bases, in that order; junction bases with no gene match: 6. Germline V gene sequence: CDR1 SGHAT, CDR2 FQNNGV. The CDR3 nucleotides are TGTGCCAGCAGCCCCCAACAGGGGCACACTGAAGCTTTCTTT. Its translation is CASSPQQGHTEAFF.

J is TRBJ2-1 and V is TRBV7-9; D is ambiguous. The V gene lost 4 bases and the J gene lost 8 bases, with 18 bases spanning the gap. Germline lookup yields CDR1 SEHNR and CDR2 FQNEAQ (reference sequence). The CDR3 covers 15 residues. CDR3 residues: CASSSPEMASDEQFF. CDR3 DNA sequence: TGTGCCAGCAGCTCGCCGGAGATGGCCTCGGATGAGCAGTTCTTC.

The CDR3 region is CASGTDRIYGYTF. The CDR3 coding sequence is TGTGCCAGCGGGACCGACAGGATCTATGGCTACACCTTC. The rearrangement links TRBV28 to TRBJ1-2; weak D call: TRBD1 (6 bases). V shed 8 bases and J shed 4 bases, with 14 bases lying between them. CDR1 is MDHEN, CDR2 SYDVKM, per germline. CDR3 length: 13 residues.